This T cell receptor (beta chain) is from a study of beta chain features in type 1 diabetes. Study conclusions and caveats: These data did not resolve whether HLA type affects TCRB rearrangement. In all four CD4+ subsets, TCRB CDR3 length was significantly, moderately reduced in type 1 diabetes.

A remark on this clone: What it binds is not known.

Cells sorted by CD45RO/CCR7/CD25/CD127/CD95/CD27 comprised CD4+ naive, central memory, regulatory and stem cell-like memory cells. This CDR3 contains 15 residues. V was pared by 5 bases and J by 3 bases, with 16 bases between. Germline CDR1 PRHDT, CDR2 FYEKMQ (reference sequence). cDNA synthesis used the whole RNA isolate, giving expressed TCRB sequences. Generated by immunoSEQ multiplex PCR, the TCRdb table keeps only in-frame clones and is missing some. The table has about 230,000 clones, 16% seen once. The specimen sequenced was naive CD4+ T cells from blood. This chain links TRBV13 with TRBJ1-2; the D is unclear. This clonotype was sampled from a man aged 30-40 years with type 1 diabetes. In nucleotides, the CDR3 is TGTGCCAGCAGCCCCAGCCGGAATAAGGACTATGGCTACACCTTC. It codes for CASSPSRNKDYGYTF. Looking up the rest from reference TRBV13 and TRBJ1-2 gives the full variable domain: AAGVIQSPRHLIKEKRETATLKCYPIPRHDTVYWYQQGPGQDPQFLISFYEKMQSDKGSIPDRFSAQQFSDYHSELNMSSLELGDSALYFCASSPSRNKDYGYTFGSGTRLTVV.